This entry lists 13 T cell receptor beta chains sequenced from one sample in a study of cytomegalovirus exposure and HLA in healthy donors. 60 Vbeta and 13 Jbeta primers were used in PCR. Assay: immunoSEQ multiplex PCR; the TCRdb copy retains only in-frame clones and omits some. The sample has fewer than 200,000 clones, over 70% seen once; the top ten hold 6% to 8%. Sequencing used PBMCs. The source is a male donor in good health and CMV-seropositive.

The CDR3 DNA sequence: TGTGCCAGCAGTACCCCTCCGGCGGGTGTCTCCAAAAACATTCAGTACTTC. This translates into CASSTPPAGVSKNIQYF. V gene TRBV2 combines with J gene TRBJ2-4; D perhaps matches TRBD2 (5 bases). The germline gives CDR1 SNHLY, CDR2 FYNNEI. V was trimmed by 5 bases and J by 2 bases, leaving 19 bases between them. This CDR3 has 17 amino acids.

This clone was counted a single time. The gene calls are TRBV10-1 and TRBJ1-5; no clear D gene. The CDR3 loop spans 12 amino acids. The germline V and J ends were trimmed by 3 bases and 4 bases, with 4 bases remaining between them. Germline V gene data show CDR1 as WNHNN and CDR2 as SYGVQD (reference sequence). The CDR3 reads CASSDGNQPQHF. Here the CDR3 DNA reads TGCGCCAGCAGTGACGGGAATCAGCCCCAGCATTTT.

The V call is TRBV30, the J call TRBJ1-1, with D unclear. The germline V gene encodes CDR1 GTSNPN and CDR2 SVGIG (reference sequence). V was clipped by 2 bases and J by 9 bases, with 10 bases between them. The length of the CDR3 is 11 residues. DNA for the CDR3: TGTGCCTGGAGTCAAGGAGTGAAAGCTTTCTTT. Its translation: CAWSQGVKAFF.

The gene calls are TRBV19 and TRBJ1-6; tentative D call: TRBD1 (5 bases). V was cut by 5 bases and J by 0 bases, with 17 bases left in between. The germline V gene encodes CDR1 LNHDA and CDR2 SQIVND (reference sequence). The CDR3 is 18 amino acids. The CDR3 nucleotides read TGTGCCAGTAGTTCTCCAGGGATCCTTAGCTCCTATAATTCACCCCTCCACTTT. Amino acids: CASSSPGILSSYNSPLHF.

The V gene is TRBV7-6, the J gene TRBJ2-7; 8 bases agree with TRBD1. Germline V lookup: CDR1 SGHVS, CDR2 FNYEAQ. With V trimmed by 4 bases and J by 7 bases, 9 bases remained unmatched. The CDR3 length is 14 residues. The CDR3 reads CASSSRQGAQEQYF. The CDR3 DNA reads as TGTGCCAGCAGCTCCCGTCAGGGGGCGCAGGAGCAGTACTTC.

In the case of this clone: Distinct nucleotide sequences in the sample also encode this CDR3. V usage is TRBV12-5 and J usage is TRBJ1-1; TRBD1 aligns across 7 bases. V trimming: 1 base; J trimming: 5 bases; junction bases outside the gene matches: 1. Germline-derived CDR1 and CDR2 are LGHNT and FRNRAP. This CDR3 has 13 residues. CDR3: CASGLDRGTEAFF. The CDR3 bases are TGTGCTAGTGGTTTGGACAGGGGAACTGAAGCTTTCTTT. Filled out from reference TRBV12-5 and TRBJ1-1, the complete variable domain reads DARVTQTPRHKVTEMGQEVTMRCQPILGHNTVFWYRQTMMQGLELLAYFRNRAPLDDSGMPKDRFSAEMPDATLATLKIQPSEPRDSAVYFCASGLDRGTEAFFGQGTRLTVV.

V and J are TRBV5-1 and TRBJ2-5; TRBD1 matches at 8 bases. This CDR3 comprises 17 residues. Trimming took 0 bases from V and 1 from J; bases not matched to a gene: 8. The germline CDR1 and CDR2 sequences are SGHRS and YFSETQ. CDR3 DNA: TGCGCCAGCAGCTTGGAAGTTTACGGACAGGGCCAAGAGACCCAGTACTTC. It yields the protein CASSLEVYGQGQETQYF.

The chain combines TRBV6-1 with TRBJ2-3; maybe TRBD2 (6 bases). The CDR3 has 14 residues. The V gene lost 8 bases and the J gene lost 3 bases, with 15 bases spanning the gap. CDR1 and CDR2 from the germline V gene are MNHNS and SASEGT. The CDR3 nucleotides are TGTGCCAGCCACGGGAGCTTTTTAACAGATACGCAGTATTTT. Amino acid sequence: CASHGSFLTDTQYF.

V usage is TRBV19 and J usage is TRBJ1-1; maybe TRBD1 (6 bases). Trimming shortened V by 1 base and J by 5 bases, and 11 bases separated the two germline ends. Per the germline V gene, CDR1 is LNHDA and CDR2 is SQIVND (reference sequence). This CDR3 region has 14 residues. The CDR3 nucleotides are TGTGCCAGTAGTATAGGGGGGCAAGGTACTGAAGCTTTCTTT. This encodes CASSIGGQGTEAFF. Full variable domain (outside the CDR3, taken from reference TRBV19 and TRBJ1-1): DGGITQSPKYLFRKEGQNVTLSCEQNLNHDAMYWYRQDPGQGLRLIYYSQIVNDFQKGDIAEGYSVSREKKESFPLTVTSAQKNPTAFYLCASSIGGQGTEAFFGQGTRLTVV.

This clone was counted only a few times. The chain joins TRBV30 to TRBJ2-7, with D unresolved. The V gene's germline CDR1 is GTSNPN and CDR2 SVGIG (reference sequence). V gave up 1 base and J gave up 1 base, with 11 bases separating them. The CDR3 has 14 amino acids. The CDR3 bases are TGTGCCTGGAGTGCCCTATCAGGATCCTACGAGCAGTACTTC. Translating gives CAWSALSGSYEQYF.

The rearrangement links TRBV4-1 to TRBJ1-2; 8 bases are a match to TRBD1. With V trimmed by 1 base and J by 4 bases, 5 bases remained unmatched. Germline values: CDR1 MGHRA, CDR2 YSYEKL. CDR3 length: 15 amino acids. CDR3 region: CASSQVQGARYGYTF. The CDR3 region has the DNA TGCGCCAGCAGCCAAGTTCAGGGGGCGCGCTATGGCTACACCTTC.

This clone was recorded many times. CDR3 DNA: TGTGCCAGCAGTTACGGTAATACGGCTGGAAACACCATATATTTT. Translation gives CASSYGNTAGNTIYF. V gene TRBV6-5 combines with J gene TRBJ1-3; D gene uncertain. The CDR3 has 15 residues. With 2 bases removed from V and 2 bases from J, the gap between germline ends came to 10 bases. Germline V gene lookup returns CDR1 MNHEY and CDR2 SVGAGI.

The gene calls are TRBV7-9 and TRBJ1-3; TRBD1 agrees at 9 bases. The length of the CDR3 is 16 residues. Germline CDR1 and CDR2: SEHNR and FQNEAQ (reference sequence). J gave up 1 base and V 1 base, and 2 bases lay outside the gene matches. DNA of the CDR3: TGTGCCAGCAGCTTAGTGGGACAGGGATCTGGAAACACCATATATTTT. Its translation is CASSLVGQGSGNTIYF.